Shown below are 18 T cell receptor beta chains from a single sample sequenced in a study of response to subunit inactivated influenza vaccine. One entry per CDR3 protein, called by TCRdb with MiXCR from the RT-PCR reads. This sample has 650,000 to 850,000 distinct CDR3 sequences; around 14% occur once, and the top ten carry around 7.3%. The material sequenced was PBMCs from blood, taken around two weeks before vaccination. The receptors stem from a man aged 45-65 years who received an inactivated influenza vaccine.

This clonotype was observed many times. This sequence joins TRBV4-1 and TRBJ1-2; 8 bases match TRBD1. CDR3 length: 14 residues. CDR1 MGHRA and CDR2 YSYEKL come from the germline V gene. With 3 bases clipped from V and 4 bases from J, the junction kept 4 bases outside the gene matches. The CDR3 bases are TGCGCCAGCAGCCACCACGACAGGGGCTATGGCTACACCTTC. This translates into CASSHHDRGYGYTF.

The chain combines TRBV5-1 with TRBJ2-1; 8 bases align to TRBD2. This CDR3 is 16 amino acids long. V was pared by 4 bases and J by 2 bases, with 8 bases of the junction left unmatched. Germline V gene sequence: CDR1 SGHRS, CDR2 YFSETQ. In DNA form, the CDR3 reads TGCGCCAGCAGCCTAAGCGGGGGCCTCCCCTACAATGAGCAGTTCTTC. Its protein product is CASSLSGGLPYNEQFF.

The gene calls are TRBV7-3 and TRBJ2-5, with TRBD2 matching over 9 bases. Germline V gene data show CDR1 as SGHTA and CDR2 as FQGTGA. The CDR3 sequence is 17 residues long. V lost 5 bases to trimming and J lost 3 bases; unmatched junction nucleotides: 13. This chain's CDR3 is CASSRFRWASGKETQYF. The CDR3 DNA reads as TGTGCCAGCAGCCGGTTTAGGTGGGCTAGCGGGAAAGAGACCCAGTACTTC.

The V call is TRBV24-1, the J call TRBJ2-1; 12 bases fit TRBD2. There are 16 residues in the CDR3. Trimming took 1 base from V and 10 from J; bases not matched to a gene: 7. CDR1 is KGHDR, CDR2 SFDVKD, per germline. CDR3 nucleotide sequence: TGTGCCACCAGTGATTTCGGGCTAGCGGGGGGGCGGGAGCAGTTCTTC. It specifies CATSDFGLAGGREQFF.

The J gene is TRBJ2-7, the V gene TRBV3-1, with D possibly TRBD1 on 6 matching bases. CDR3 length: 14 residues. V dropped 2 bases and J dropped 6 bases, with 14 bases sitting between them. Germline values: CDR1 LGHDT, CDR2 YNNKEL (reference sequence). As DNA, the CDR3 is TGTGCCAGCAGCCAACTCACAGGGCCCTCCGAGCAGTACTTC. Encoded protein: CASSQLTGPSEQYF.

The chain recombines TRBV20-1 with TRBJ1-6, with D unresolved. V lost 5 bases, J lost 1 base, and 18 bases lay in between. Germline V gene sequence: CDR1 DFQATT, CDR2 SNEGSKA (reference sequence). The length of the CDR3 is 17 residues. The CDR3 reads CSAYRPGEVSYNSPLHF. The CDR3 DNA sequence: TGCAGTGCTTACAGACCGGGCGAGGTGTCCTATAATTCACCCCTCCACTTT.

The V and J genes are TRBV6-1 and TRBJ2-7; perhaps TRBD1 as D (5 bases). Trimming pared 7 bases from V and 5 bases from J, leaving 21 bases between. Germline lookup yields CDR1 MNHNS and CDR2 SASEGT. The CDR3 length is 15 residues. DNA for the CDR3: TGTGCCAGCAAACTTTGGGGCCTTGGCATGGACGAGCAGTACTTC. Encoded protein: CASKLWGLGMDEQYF.

This clonotype was observed a handful of times. This chain connects TRBV10-1 to TRBJ1-1; the D gene is possibly TRBD1 (6 bases). V dropped 4 bases and J dropped 5 bases, with 11 bases sitting between them. Germline V lookup: CDR1 WNHNN, CDR2 SYGVQD (reference sequence). The CDR3 contains 13 residues. The CDR3 DNA is TGCGCCAGCAGTGTGGACAGCGGGACTGAAGCTTTCTTT. Translating it yields CASSVDSGTEAFF.

Concerning this clonotype: The junction and the germline gene differ at one end; a read error may be behind it. The rearrangement links TRBV6-5 to TRBJ2-7; D is possibly TRBD1 or TRBD2 (5 bases each). CDR3 length equals 14 residues. Looked up from germline, CDR1 is MNHEY and CDR2 is SVGAGI. CDR3 bases: TGTGCCAGCAGTTACTCGAAGGGGACCTACGAGAAGTACTTC. Translation: CASSYSKGTYEKYF.

The chain uses TRBV11-2 and TRBJ2-3; 7 positions match TRBD1. The CDR3 extends over 15 amino acids. Trimming cost V 6 bases and J 0 bases; bases outside gene matches: 6. Germline-derived CDR1 and CDR2 are SGHAT and FQNNGV. In nucleotides, the CDR3 is TGTGCCAGCAGTTGGGACAGCCCCAGCACAGATACGCAGTATTTT. It codes for CASSWDSPSTDTQYF.

This clonotype turned up a few times. The rearrangement uses TRBV12-3 or TRBV12-4 and TRBJ2-7; D possibly matches TRBD1 or TRBD2 (6 bases each). V lost 2 bases to trimming and J lost 2 bases, with 13 bases between them. The CDR3 runs 15 residues. The CDR3 is CASSLQGGLPYEQYF. The CDR3 DNA reads TGTGCCAGCAGTTTACAAGGGGGGCTTCCCTACGAGCAGTACTTC.

The genes are TRBV29-1 and TRBJ2-1; D tentatively fits TRBD1 or TRBD2 (5 bases each). V gave up 8 bases and J gave up 10 bases, with 12 bases separating them. Germline loops: CDR1 SQVTM, CDR2 ANQGSEA. The CDR3 totals 10 residues. Written as DNA, the CDR3 is TGCAGCTCCCGGGACGGAGAGCAGTTCTTC. Amino acid sequence: CSSRDGEQFF.

The chain joins TRBV30 to TRBJ1-2, with unresolved D. Trimming stripped 4 bases from V and 3 bases from J, with 21 bases between. Germline lookup yields CDR1 GTSNPN and CDR2 SVGIG (reference sequence). CDR3 length: 16 residues. This CDR3 is CAWTPSPPGRYYGYTF. For the CDR3, the DNA is TGTGCCTGGACTCCCTCCCCCCCTGGCAGATACTATGGCTACACCTTC.

This clonotype was counted a few times. The CDR3 bases are TGTGCCAGCAGTACCGAGACAGCTATGAACACTGAAGCTTTCTTT. Its translation: CASSTETAMNTEAFF. The J gene is TRBJ1-1, the V gene TRBV6-2 or TRBV6-3; D might be TRBD1 (5 bases). V was shortened by 5 bases and J by 0 bases, with 13 bases between the two germline ends. Germline values: CDR1 MNHEY, CDR2 SVGEGT. The length of the CDR3 is 15 residues.

The chain is built from TRBV14 and TRBJ1-2, with 8 bases aligning to TRBD1. Germline V lookup: CDR1 SGHDN, CDR2 FVKESK. The CDR3 runs 15 residues. The V segment lost 4 bases and the J segment 4 bases; nucleotides outside the gene matches: 8. The CDR3 nucleotides read TGTGCCAGCAGCCGCGCCCGGGACAGGCTCTATGGCTACACCTTC. It encodes CASSRARDRLYGYTF.

This clonotype was detected a few times. The rearrangement uses TRBV5-1 and TRBJ1-2; no clear D. The V and J ends lost 2 bases and 4 bases respectively, with 12 bases between them. The CDR3 runs to 14 residues. The germline CDR1 and CDR2 sequences are SGHRS and YFSETQ. CDR3 sequence reads: CASSFDLRRYGYTF. Written as DNA, the CDR3 is TGCGCCAGCAGCTTTGACCTGCGGCGCTATGGCTACACCTTC.

This clonotype was counted at least ten times. J is TRBJ2-3 and V is TRBV29-1, with D hard to call. V lost 4 bases and J 2 bases, leaving 10 bases between the germline ends. The germline CDR1 and CDR2 sequences are SQVTM and ANQGSEA. The CDR3 extends over 13 amino acids. CDR3 nucleotides: TGCAGCGTTGGGTCCCAATACACAGATACGCAGTATTTT. It is translated as CSVGSQYTDTQYF.

This clonotype was counted only a few times. V gene TRBV5-1 combines with J gene TRBJ2-5; 7 bases map to TRBD2. Germline trimming cut 0 bases from V and 7 bases from J; bases unmatched to any gene: 3. CDR1 SGHRS and CDR2 YFSETQ come from the germline V gene. This CDR3 is 13 amino acids long. The CDR3 loop reads CASSLDWGGTQYF. The CDR3 nucleotides are TGCGCCAGCAGCTTGGATTGGGGGGGGACCCAGTACTTC.